This T cell receptor beta chain comes out of a study of T cells in Graves' hyperthyroidism and ophthalmopathy. This clonotype was detected many times. The antigen is not known. TCR beta CDR3 sequences were amplified from RNA transcripts. The primer set for the first-round RT-PCR of the TCR CDR3 was HTBI. TCRdb itself ran the multiplex PCR reads through MiXCR, one entry per CDR3 protein. The table has a few hundred thousand distinct CDR3 sequences, about 18% seen once. Germline trimming cut 6 bases from V and 0 bases from J; bases unmatched to any gene: 3. The germline V gene encodes CDR1 SGHTA and CDR2 FQGTGA. The CDR3 sequence is 14 residues long. Study-wide results and caveats: Onset of ophthalmopathy came a median approximately 6 months after the model predicted it.

The source is a young man with Graves' ophthalmopathy. The sequencing input was blood. The chain links TRBV7-3 to TRBJ2-5, with 8 bases identical to TRBD1. For the CDR3, the DNA is TGTGCCAGCAGTCCGACAGGGGACCAAGAGACCCAGTACTTC. This codes for CASSPTGDQETQYF.